The next 16 T cell receptor beta chains were all read from a single sample in a study of T cells in women clearing cervical HPV infection. Data came from immunoSEQ multiplex PCR; TCRdb stores just in-frame clones and leaves some out. The sample's table shows about 22,000 clones. The source material was blood buffy coat. These receptor sequences come from a woman between 18 and 69 years old with a cervical HPV16 infection that either progressed to CIN3+ or cleared (not recorded which).

On this clone itself: With the read ending 3 residues before the CDR3 end, the germline J gene is used to fill in that end. This sequence joins TRBV28 and TRBJ1-6; D is possibly TRBD1 (6 bases). The V gene lost 8 bases and the J gene lost 2 bases, with 16 bases spanning the gap. The germline V gene encodes CDR1 MDHEN and CDR2 SYDVKM. This CDR3 has 16 residues. Partial CDR3 DNA: TGTGCCAGCCTCTCCACAGGGCTCACCTATAATTCACCC. Amino acid sequence: CASLSTGLTYNSP. The whole CDR3 protein is CASLSTGLTYNSPLHF.

A remark on this clone: The missing CDR3 end, 3 residues past where the read stops, is filled in from the germline J gene. The chain combines TRBV2 with TRBJ2-3, with 10 positions matching TRBD2. The germline V gene has CDR1 SNHLY and CDR2 FYNNEI. Losses at the gene ends were 6 bases for V and 4 bases for J; bases not matched to a gene: 7. The CDR3 is 15 residues long. The CDR3 bases that were read are TGTGCCAGCAGACAAGCTAGCGGGAGAGCAGATACG. Translation: CASRQASGRADT. Given in full, the CDR3 is CASRQASGRADTQYF.

As for this clone: The CDR3 goes on 3 residues after the read ends, and that part is filled in from the germline J gene. This chain links TRBV2 with TRBJ2-1, with 14 nucleotides matching TRBD2. The V and J ends lost 7 bases and 9 bases, in that order; junction bases with no gene match: 8. This CDR3 has 15 amino acids. CDR1 is SNHLY and CDR2 is FYNNEI in the germline V gene. CDR3 amino acids: CASTRLAGGQGEQFF. The CDR3 DNA, read in part, is TGTGCCAGCACCCGACTAGCGGGGGGGCAGGGTGAG.

For this clone: The read ends 3 residues before the CDR3 terminus; that terminus is restored from the germline J gene. The chain is built from TRBV18 and TRBJ1-2; weak D call: TRBD1 (6 bases). Germline lookup yields CDR1 KGHSH and CDR2 LQKENI. This CDR3 comprises 14 residues. The CDR3 reads CASSPFSGGDDYTF. CDR3 DNA (partial): TGTGCCAGCTCACCATTTTCGGGGGGCGATGAC.

This CDR3 reads CASSDGTDMAAFF. Partial CDR3 DNA: TGTGCCAGCAGTGACGGGACAGATATGGCA. The chain uses TRBV6-1 and TRBJ1-1; 7 nucleotides match TRBD1. The read ends 3 residues before the CDR3 terminus; that terminus is restored from the germline J gene. There are 13 residues in the CDR3. The V gene's germline CDR1 is MNHNS and CDR2 SASEGT.

As concerns this clone: The CDR3 end is not reached by the read, which stops 3 residues before it; the germline J gene fills it in. V is TRBV20-1 and J is TRBJ2-1; possible D gene TRBD2, 5 bases. This CDR3 has 14 amino acids. V shed 3 bases and J shed 6 bases, with 15 bases lying between them. Germline V CDR1 and CDR2: DFQATT, SNEGSKA (reference sequence). The sequenced part of the CDR3 DNA is TGCAGTGCTAGGGATACTAGAAGGACCAATGAG. The encoded protein is CSARDTRRTNE. The full CDR3 protein is CSARDTRRTNEQFF.

The CDR3 protein is CASSFSQGQPQYF. CDR3 DNA (partial): TGCGCCAGCAGCTTTTCTCAGGGCCAGCCG. V and J are TRBV5-1 and TRBJ2-3, with D tentatively TRBD1 (5 bases). The read ends 3 residues before the CDR3 terminus; that terminus is restored from the germline J gene. This CDR3 has 13 residues. Germline-derived CDR1 and CDR2 are SGHRS and YFSETQ.

About this clone: The CDR3 end falls 3 residues outside the read, so it is completed with the germline J gene. This chain links TRBV6-1 with TRBJ2-1; 9 nucleotides match TRBD2. The germline gives CDR1 MNHNS, CDR2 SASEGT. CDR3 length: 15 residues. The trim removed 4 bases at V and 3 bases at J, leaving 4 bases unmatched. CDR3 DNA, as far as it was read: TGTGCCAGCAGTGGGTTTAGCGGGGGCTACAATGAG. This sequence encodes CASSGFSGGYNE. The full CDR3 protein is CASSGFSGGYNEQFF.

On this clone: Read coverage stops 3 residues before the CDR3 terminus; the germline J gene supplies the remainder. The chain links TRBV10-3 to TRBJ2-3; 8 bases fit TRBD2. V lost 0 bases to trimming and J lost 3 bases; unmatched junction nucleotides: 11. The CDR3 has 18 residues. Germline assignment: CDR1 ENHRY and CDR2 SYGVKD. The DNA read from the CDR3 is TGTGCCATCAGTGAGTCCGTCATCCGAAGCGGGGGTACAGATACG. It codes for CAISESVIRSGGTDT. The entire CDR3 is CAISESVIRSGGTDTQYF.

Incomplete CDR3 DNA: TGCAGCGTAACCCCGGGGGACAGGGGTAATGGT. Translated, it gives CSVTPGDRGNG. The whole CDR3 sequence reads CSVTPGDRGNGQYF. V and J are TRBV29-1 and TRBJ2-4; 10 positions agree with TRBD1. Read sequence stops 3 residues before the CDR3 end, and the germline J gene provides the missing end. CDR1 is SQVTM, CDR2 ANQGSEA, per germline. This CDR3 contains 14 residues.

On this clone itself: From the germline J gene comes the end of the CDR3, since the read stops 3 residues before it. V usage is TRBV18 and J usage is TRBJ1-2; D possibly corresponds to TRBD1 (6 bases). The CDR3 loop spans 15 amino acids. Germline values: CDR1 KGHSH, CDR2 LQKENI. The part of the CDR3 DNA that was read is TGTGCCAGCTCACCACCGAAAGGGGGTAGCTACGAC. This codes for CASSPPKGGSYD. The full-length CDR3 reads as CASSPPKGGSYDYTF.

On this clone: The CDR3 goes on 3 residues after the read ends, and that part is filled in from the germline J gene. The chain uses TRBV19 and TRBJ2-7; 11 nucleotides agree with TRBD2. Germline V lookup: CDR1 LNHDA, CDR2 SQIVND (reference sequence). The V segment lost 5 bases and the J segment 2 bases; nucleotides outside the gene matches: 2. The CDR3 covers 14 residues. The CDR3 sequence: CASSVSGGAYEQYF. The part of the CDR3 DNA that was read is TGTGCCAGTAGTGTTAGCGGGGGGGCCTACGAG.

For this clone: The read ends 3 residues shy of where the CDR3 ends; the end is completed using the germline J gene. This rearrangement joins TRBV27 to TRBJ2-1; D ambiguous. The CDR3 has 11 residues. The germline V gene has CDR1 MNHEY and CDR2 SMNVEV (reference sequence). V was clipped by 5 bases and J by 3 bases, with 2 bases between them. The CDR3: CASSLYNEQFF. The sequenced part of the CDR3 DNA is TGTGCCAGCAGTCTCTACAATGAG.

As regards this clone: Read coverage stops 3 residues before the CDR3 terminus; the germline J gene supplies the remainder. The rearrangement uses TRBV19 and TRBJ2-4; 10 bases fit TRBD1. The CDR3 has 16 amino acids. The germline V gene encodes CDR1 LNHDA and CDR2 SQIVND (reference sequence). The DNA read from the CDR3 is TGTGCCAGTACCCCCCTTGAGGAGACAGGGGGCGTTGGT. Translation gives CASTPLEETGGVG. The entire CDR3 reads CASTPLEETGGVGQYF.

Remarks on this clone: The read comes to an end 3 residues before the CDR3 does, leaving the germline J gene to fill in the end. The chain joins TRBV29-1 to TRBJ1-1; a weak D match, TRBD1 (5 bases). From germline, CDR1 is SQVTM and CDR2 ANQGSEA. Trimming stripped 7 bases from V and 4 bases from J, with 16 bases between. CDR3 length equals 13 residues. CDR3 residues: CSALQDKGTEAFF. The sequenced part of the CDR3 DNA is TGCAGCGCACTACAGGATAAGGGCACTGAA.

On this clone: The read is 3 residues too short to cover the CDR3 end, so that end is filled in from the germline J gene. The rearrangement joins TRBV6-1 to TRBJ1-4; TRBD1 matches 9 bases. Germline trimming cut 3 bases from V and 8 bases from J; bases unmatched to any gene: 4. The V gene's germline CDR1 is MNHNS and CDR2 SASEGT. The CDR3 spans 14 residues. Partial CDR3 DNA: TGTGCCAGCAGTGATAACAGGGGGCGGGAAAAA. Residues: CASSDNRGREK. The complete CDR3 sequence is CASSDNRGREKLFF.